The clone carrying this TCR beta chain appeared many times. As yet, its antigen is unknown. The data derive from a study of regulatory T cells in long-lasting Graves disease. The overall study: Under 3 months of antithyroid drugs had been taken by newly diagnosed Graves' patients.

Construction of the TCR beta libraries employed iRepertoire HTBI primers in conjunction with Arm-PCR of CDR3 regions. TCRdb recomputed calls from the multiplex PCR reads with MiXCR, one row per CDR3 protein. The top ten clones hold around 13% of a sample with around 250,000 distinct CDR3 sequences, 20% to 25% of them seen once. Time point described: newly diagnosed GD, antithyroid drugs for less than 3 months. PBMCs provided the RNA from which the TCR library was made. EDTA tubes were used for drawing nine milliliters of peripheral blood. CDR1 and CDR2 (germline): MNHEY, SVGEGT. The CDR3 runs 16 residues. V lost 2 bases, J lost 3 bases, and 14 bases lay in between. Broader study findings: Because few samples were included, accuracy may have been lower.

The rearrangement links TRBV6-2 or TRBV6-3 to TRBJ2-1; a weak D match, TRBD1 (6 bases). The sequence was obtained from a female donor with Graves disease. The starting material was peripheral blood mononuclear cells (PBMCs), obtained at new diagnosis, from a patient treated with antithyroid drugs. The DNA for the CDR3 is TGTGCCAGCAGTTACGCAGGGGCTGTGATCTACAATGAGCAGTTCTTC. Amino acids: CASSYAGAVIYNEQFF.